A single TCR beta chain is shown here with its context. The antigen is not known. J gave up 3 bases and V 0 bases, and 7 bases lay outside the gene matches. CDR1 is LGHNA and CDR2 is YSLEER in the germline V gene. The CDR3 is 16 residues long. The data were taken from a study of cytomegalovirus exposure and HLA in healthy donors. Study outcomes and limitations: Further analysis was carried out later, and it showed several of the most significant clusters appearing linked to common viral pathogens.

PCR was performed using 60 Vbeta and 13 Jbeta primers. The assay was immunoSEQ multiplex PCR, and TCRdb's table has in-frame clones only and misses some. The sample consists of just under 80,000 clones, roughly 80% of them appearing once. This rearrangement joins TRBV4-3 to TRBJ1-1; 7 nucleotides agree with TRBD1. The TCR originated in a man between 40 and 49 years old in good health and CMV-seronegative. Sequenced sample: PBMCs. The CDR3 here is CASSQERGRRDTEAFF. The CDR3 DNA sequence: TGCGCCAGCAGCCAAGAAAGGGGGCGGAGGGACACTGAAGCTTTCTTT.